These 5 T cell receptor beta chains were all obtained from the same sample, sequenced in a study of T cells in Graves' hyperthyroidism and ophthalmopathy. RNA transcripts were the template for amplifying TCR beta CDR3 regions. RT-PCR in the first round (using the HTBI primer set) targeted the TCR CDR3. TCRdb reanalysed the multiplex PCR reads using MiXCR and keeps one entry per CDR3 protein. Of roughly 580,000 distinct CDR3 sequences in the sample, about 15% are singletons; the top ten hold 4.5% to 6%. Sequences were obtained from blood. These receptors were collected from a woman between 25 and 40 years old with Graves' hyperthyroidism that later progressed to Graves' ophthalmopathy.

This clonotype was seen at least ten times. The chain couples TRBV20-1 to TRBJ1-1; maybe TRBD1 (6 bases). The CDR3 contains 13 residues. The germline V gene encodes CDR1 DFQATT and CDR2 SNEGSKA (reference sequence). V dropped 6 bases and J dropped 4 bases, with 15 bases sitting between them. This CDR3 is CSARKGDITEAFF. CDR3 coding DNA: TGCAGTGCACGAAAGGGGGACATCACTGAAGCTTTCTTT.

This clonotype was seen ten or more times. The CDR3 here is CASSTSGGWNEQFF. In DNA form, the CDR3 reads TGTGCCAGCAGCACCTCGGGAGGATGGAATGAGCAGTTCTTC. The V gene is TRBV7-3, the J gene TRBJ2-1, with 7 positions matching TRBD2. The CDR3 is 14 amino acids. CDR1 is SGHTA, CDR2 FQGTGA, per germline. V lost 5 bases to trimming and J lost 7 bases; unmatched junction nucleotides: 8.

For this clonotype: One base away lies a much larger clone, so this may be a sequencing read error. The rearrangement joins TRBV7-2 to TRBJ2-6; 9 bases map to TRBD1. The junction had 5 bases not matched to a gene; V was cut back by 5 bases and J by 3 bases. Germline V gives CDR1 SGHTA, CDR2 FQGNSA. CDR3 length: 16 amino acids. CDR3 sequence (DNA): TGTGCCAGCAGCCGGACAGGGGAGCTTGGGGCCAACGTCCTGACTTTC. This translates into CASSRTGELGANVLTF.

In this sample, this clonotype turned up many times. The genes are TRBV10-3 and TRBJ1-1; D might be TRBD1 (6 bases). This CDR3 comprises 16 residues. The V end was cut by 4 bases, the J end by 6 bases, with 21 bases between. Germline V gene lookup returns CDR1 ENHRY and CDR2 SYGVKD. CDR3: CAISGRTDSGDAEAFF. For the CDR3, the DNA is TGTGCCATCAGTGGTCGGACAGATAGTGGTGACGCTGAAGCTTTCTTT.

This clonotype was observed a handful of times. This rearrangement joins TRBV7-2 to TRBJ1-5; 9 bases line up with TRBD1. V was clipped by 5 bases and J by 5 bases; unmatched bases: 7. The germline V gene encodes CDR1 SGHTA and CDR2 FQGNSA. The CDR3 loop spans 15 amino acids. CDR3 sequence: CASSTGQGGHQPQHF. For the CDR3, the DNA is TGTGCCAGCAGCACGGGACAGGGAGGGCATCAGCCCCAGCATTTT.